This T cell receptor beta chain was sequenced during a study of blood T cell repertoires in COVID-19. In the study overall: Samples representing acute and convalescent COVID-19 were sourced from the United States, Italy and Spain. The analysed material was cDNA or gDNA that came from T cells, B-cell-depleted T cells, or PBMCs.

As originally analysed: Cell counts per sample came from amplifying reference gene primers. Only in-frame clones appear in the TCRdb table, and some are missing; sequencing was by immunoSEQ multiplex PCR. V, J and clone size are those of that table, while D and trimming were read from the DNA. Found here are about 50,000 clones, around 87% of them singletons; the top ten hold approximately 16%. The CDR3 totals 15 residues. Trimming at V came to 6 bases and at J to 4 bases, leaving 5 bases not matched to a gene. Per germline, CDR1 SNHLY and CDR2 FYNNEI. Sequenced material: peripheral blood. This sequence originates from a human donor in a cohort sampled during active COVID-19. The chain carries TRBV2 and TRBJ2-2, with 10 bases that match TRBD1. CDR3 bases: TGTGCCAGCAGGGGGACAGGGGAAGGCACCGGGGAGCTGTTTTTT. Translating it yields CASRGTGEGTGELFF.